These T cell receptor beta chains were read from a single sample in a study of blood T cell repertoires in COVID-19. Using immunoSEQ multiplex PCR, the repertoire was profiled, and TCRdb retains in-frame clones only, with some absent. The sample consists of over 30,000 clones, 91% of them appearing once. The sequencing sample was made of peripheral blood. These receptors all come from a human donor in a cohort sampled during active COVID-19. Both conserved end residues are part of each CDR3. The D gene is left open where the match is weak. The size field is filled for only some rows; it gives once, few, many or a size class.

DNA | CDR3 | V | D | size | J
TGTGCCAGCAGCTCCACAGGGGGAGCCGAAAAACTGTTTTTT | CASSSTGGAEKLFF | TRBV3-1/TRBV3-2 | TRBD1 | . | TRBJ1-4
TGTGCCTCCTCAACCGGGACTAGCGGGTACAATGAGCAGTTCTTC | CASSTGTSGYNEQFF | TRBV30 | TRBD2 | . | TRBJ2-1
TGTGCCAGCAGTGCCTTCAGGGGCGGGGGCTATCAGCCCCAGCATTTT | CASSAFRGGGYQPQHF | TRBV6-1 | . | . | TRBJ1-5
TGTGCCAGTGGACTGATTAACTATGGCTACACCTTC | CASGLINYGYTF | TRBV6-5 | . | . | TRBJ1-2
TGCGCCAGCAGTGCCCAGGGGATAGCGACTGAAGCTTTCTTT | CASSAQGIATEAFF | TRBV10-2 | . | . | TRBJ1-1
TGTGCCAGTAGTGAGCAGCGTGGGAACACTGAAGCTTTCTTT | CASSEQRGNTEAFF | TRBV19 | . | . | TRBJ1-1
TGTGCCAGCAGCGTATGGGACTTATTCACAGATACGCAGTATTTT | CASSVWDLFTDTQYF | TRBV9 | . | few | TRBJ2-3
TGTGCCAGCTCGCGTATGCTAGCGGGAGGGAGCACAGATACGCAGTATTTT | CASSRMLAGGSTDTQYF | TRBV18 | TRBD2 | . | TRBJ2-3
TGTGCCAGCTTCGGTCGGTATGAGCAGTTCTTC | CASFGRYEQFF | TRBV27 | . | . | TRBJ2-1
TGTGCCAGCAGTTTAGGAACAACGGGGAATCAGCCCCAGCATTTT | CASSLGTTGNQPQHF | TRBV27 | . | . | TRBJ1-5
TGCGCCAGCAGCTACACAGGGACAAGTTCTGAAGCTTTCTTT | CASSYTGTSSEAFF | TRBV5-1 | . | . | TRBJ1-1
TGTGCCATCAGTGAGTCGAGCCACCTAGACTCTGGAAACACCATATATTTT | CAISESSHLDSGNTIYF | TRBV10-3 | . | . | TRBJ1-3
TGTGCCAGCAGCCTACTAGGCGATGAGCAGTTCTTC | CASSLLGDEQFF | TRBV3-1/TRBV3-2 | . | . | TRBJ2-1
TGTGCCAGCAGTTACCGGTACACTGAAGCTTTCTTT | CASSYRYTEAFF | TRBV6-6 | . | . | TRBJ1-1
TGTGCCAGCAGATCAGATGGAAACACCATATATTTT | CASRSDGNTIYF | TRBV27 | . | once | TRBJ1-3
TGTGCCAGCAGTGAAGGGGGGGTAAGGTATGGCTACACCTTC | CASSEGGVRYGYTF | TRBV6-1 | . | . | TRBJ1-2
TGTGCCAGCAGGGTGGACACTTACTATGGCTACACCTTC | CASRVDTYYGYTF | TRBV6-5 | . | . | TRBJ1-2
TGTGCCTCCAACCCATGGGGTAGCGGGGAGACAGATACGCAGTATTTT | CASNPWGSGETDTQYF | TRBV19 | TRBD2 | . | TRBJ2-3
TGTGCCAGCAGCCGTACAGCATTCCCGAACACTGAAGCTTTCTTT | CASSRTAFPNTEAFF | TRBV7-6 | . | . | TRBJ1-1
TGTGCCACCCGTCTAGGGGCTGAAGCTTTCTTT | CATRLGAEAFF | TRBV15 | . | . | TRBJ1-1
TGTGCCAGTCCGAGGAGCACTGAAGCTTTCTTT | CASPRSTEAFF | TRBV6-5 | . | . | TRBJ1-1
TGTGCCAGCAGTCCAGGACACATAGTCTATGGCTACACCTTC | CASSPGHIVYGYTF | TRBV28 | . | once | TRBJ1-2
TGTGCCAGCAATGAGGGGGGGTCTATCACAGATACGCAGTATTTT | CASNEGGSITDTQYF | TRBV14 | . | . | TRBJ2-3
TGTGCCATCACTCTAGCGGGAGGGCCCTATGAGCAGTTCTTC | CAITLAGGPYEQFF | TRBV10-3 | TRBD2 | . | TRBJ2-1
TGTGCCAGCAGTTACGCGGGGCAGAGGGCTGAAGCTTTCTTT | CASSYAGQRAEAFF | TRBV6-6 | . | . | TRBJ1-1
TGCGCCAGCAGCTTGACAGGTTTCTCACCCCTCCACTTT | CASSLTGFSPLHF | TRBV5-1 | . | . | TRBJ1-6
TGTGCCATCAGTGATGGGCTCTTCCAAGAGACCCAGTACTTC | CAISDGLFQETQYF | TRBV10-3 | . | . | TRBJ2-5
TGCGCCAGCAGCCAAGATAGCCCAGGGGCGTATAGCAATCAGCCCCAGCATTTT | CASSQDSPGAYSNQPQHF | TRBV4-3 | . | . | TRBJ1-5
TGTGCCAGCAGTCGTACAGGGGATACTGAAGCTTTCTTT | CASSRTGDTEAFF | TRBV3-1/TRBV3-2 | TRBD1 | . | TRBJ1-1
TGTGCCAGTAGTATGGGGACAGGTGTCACCATATATTTT | CASSMGTGVTIYF | TRBV19 | TRBD1 | . | TRBJ1-3
TGTGCCAGCAGCTTAGTCGCAGGCGGGACTGAAGCTTTCTTT | CASSLVAGGTEAFF | TRBV11-3 | . | . | TRBJ1-1
TGTGCCAGCAGTTTCGGGATACGAACCTACAATGAGCAGTTCTTC | CASSFGIRTYNEQFF | TRBV28 | . | . | TRBJ2-1
TGTGCCAGCAGCCAAGATAGCGGAAGAAACACTGAAGCTTTCTTT | CASSQDSGRNTEAFF | TRBV4-2 | . | . | TRBJ1-1
TGTGCCATCAGCCTAGCGGGGGGGAGAAACTCCGGGGAGCTGTTTTTT | CAISLAGGRNSGELFF | TRBV10-3 | TRBD2 | . | TRBJ2-2
TGTGCCAGCAGTTACTCGGGGGGGGCGGATGGCTACACCTTC | CASSYSGGADGYTF | TRBV6-5 | . | . | TRBJ1-2
TGTGCCAGCAGCTTCGGGGAAAGTGAAAAACTGTTTTTT | CASSFGESEKLFF | TRBV11-1 | . | . | TRBJ1-4
TGTGCCAGCAGAAAAACCGGGACAGGGGTCCAAAACACTGAAGCTTTCTTT | CASRKTGTGVQNTEAFF | TRBV28 | TRBD1 | . | TRBJ1-1
TGTGCCAGCAGTCAAAGACAAGAGCAGTTCTTC | CASSQRQEQFF | TRBV12-3/TRBV12-4 | . | . | TRBJ2-1
TGTGCCAGCTCACCCCTAGCGCCGGACGACGTACCGGGAAGAGATACGCAGTATTTT | CASSPLAPDDVPGRDTQYF | TRBV18 | . | . | TRBJ2-3
TGTGCCAGCAGTTTAACGACAGGGAACTATGGCTACACCTTC | CASSLTTGNYGYTF | TRBV28 | TRBD1 | once | TRBJ1-2
TGTGCCAGCAGTGACTGGTCTAGAAAGCAGTTCTTC | CASSDWSRKQFF | TRBV6-4 | . | . | TRBJ2-1
TGCGCCAGCAGCTTGACCCCTGCGTACCAAGAGACCCAGTACTTC | CASSLTPAYQETQYF | TRBV5-1 | . | . | TRBJ2-5
TGTGCCAGCAGCTTTGGCAGGGCTCGCGTAAAGCAGGATCAGCCCCAGCATTTT | CASSFGRARVKQDQPQHF | TRBV7-8 | . | . | TRBJ1-5
TGTGCCAGCAGCTTAGAGTTGGTCGGTGGCTACACCTTC | CASSLELVGGYTF | TRBV7-9 | . | few | TRBJ1-2
TGTGCCACCAGTGACGTCACGGTCGGGGGTGTAAGCACAGATACGCAGTATTTT | CATSDVTVGGVSTDTQYF | TRBV24-1 | . | once | TRBJ2-3
TGCGCCAGCAGCTCGGGGTCCTCTAGCAATCAGCCCCAGCATTTT | CASSSGSSSNQPQHF | TRBV5-1 | . | once | TRBJ1-5
TGTGCCAGCAGCCCTACAGGGGGCATCACTGAAGCTTTCTTT | CASSPTGGITEAFF | TRBV5-6 | TRBD1 | . | TRBJ1-1
TGTGCCAGTAGTATAGGTGGAGGCCAGCAGTTCTTC | CASSIGGGQQFF | TRBV19 | . | . | TRBJ2-1
TGCGCCAGCAGCCGAGCCATACTAGGGTCCCGCTCTGAAGCTTTCTTT | CASSRAILGSRSEAFF | TRBV4-1 | . | . | TRBJ1-1
TGTGCCGTTAGCGGGATCTGGAGTGAGCAGTTCTTC | CAVSGIWSEQFF | TRBV19 | TRBD2 | . | TRBJ2-1
TGTGCCAGCAGCTCACGGGTTTTTGGCTACACCTTC | CASSSRVFGYTF | TRBV7-9 | . | . | TRBJ1-2
TGTGCCAGCAGCTTAGACAGGGCCTCGGGGGAGCTGTTTTTT | CASSLDRASGELFF | TRBV11-3 | . | . | TRBJ2-2
TGCAGTGCTAGTGGCGGAAGCTACAATGAGCAGTTCTTC | CSASGGSYNEQFF | TRBV20-1 | . | few | TRBJ2-1
TGTGCCAGCAGTTTTTCCGGGACAGGGAAATATGGCTACACCTTC | CASSFSGTGKYGYTF | TRBV28 | TRBD1 | . | TRBJ1-2
TGTGCCAGCAGTTTGGACATTCGCTCCTACAATGAGCAGTTCTTC | CASSLDIRSYNEQFF | TRBV7-2 | . | . | TRBJ2-1
TGTGCCAGCAGCCCCAGGGCCCTGAACACTGAAGCTTTCTTT | CASSPRALNTEAFF | TRBV7-2 | . | . | TRBJ1-1
TGTGCCAGTAGTAGGTCAGGGGTCGGGCAGCAGTTCTTC | CASSRSGVGQQFF | TRBV19 | . | . | TRBJ2-1
TGTGCCAGCTCACCTGGGGGGGTGGGTGAAGCTTTCTTT | CASSPGGVGEAFF | TRBV18 | . | . | TRBJ1-1
TGTGCCAGCAGCTTAAGTCACCTAGCGGGAGTTGAGGAGACCCAGTACTTC | CASSLSHLAGVEETQYF | TRBV11-3 | TRBD2 | . | TRBJ2-5
TGTGCCAGCAGCCCGGGACAGAATCAGCCCCAGCATTTT | CASSPGQNQPQHF | TRBV11-3 | TRBD1 | once | TRBJ1-5